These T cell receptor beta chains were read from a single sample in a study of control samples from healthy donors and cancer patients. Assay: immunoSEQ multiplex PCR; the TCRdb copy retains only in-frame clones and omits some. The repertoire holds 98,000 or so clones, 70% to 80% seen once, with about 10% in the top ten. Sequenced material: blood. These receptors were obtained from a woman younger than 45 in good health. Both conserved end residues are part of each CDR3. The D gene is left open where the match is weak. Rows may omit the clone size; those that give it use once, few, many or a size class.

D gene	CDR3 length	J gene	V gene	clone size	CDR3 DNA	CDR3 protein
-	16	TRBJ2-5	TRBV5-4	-	TGTGCCGCCTCCCCTGGGCTCCGCGGTAACCAAGAGACCCAGTACTTC	CAASPGLRGNQETQYF
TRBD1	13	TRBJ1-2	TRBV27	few	TGTGCCAGCAGGCCGCAGGGGGAGTATGGCTACACCTTC	CASRPQGEYGYTF
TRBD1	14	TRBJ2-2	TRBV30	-	TGTGCCTGGGGGACAGGGGATAGCACCGGGGAGCTGTTTTTT	CAWGTGDSTGELFF
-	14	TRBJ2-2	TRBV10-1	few	TGCGCCAGCAGTGAGGGGGGGTACACCGGGGAGCTGTTTTTT	CASSEGGYTGELFF
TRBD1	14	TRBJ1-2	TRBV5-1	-	TGCGCCAGCAGCTTGGTAGGACAGGGAAAAGGCTACACCTTC	CASSLVGQGKGYTF
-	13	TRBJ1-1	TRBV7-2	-	TGTGCCAGCAGCTTAATCGACAACACTGAAGCTTTCTTT	CASSLIDNTEAFF
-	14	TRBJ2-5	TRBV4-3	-	TGCGCCAGCAGCCAAGACCTAGATGGTCAGACCCAGTACTTC	CASSQDLDGQTQYF
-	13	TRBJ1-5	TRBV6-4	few	TGTGCCAGCAGTGTGGAAAGCAATCAGCCCCAGCATTTT	CASSVESNQPQHF
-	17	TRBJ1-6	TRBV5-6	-	TGTGCCAGCAGCTTGGTGGACCGGAGCTCCTATAATTCACCCCTCCACTTT	CASSLVDRSSYNSPLHF
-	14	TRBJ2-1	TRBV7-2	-	TGTGCCAGCAATTCCAGAGGCTCCTACAATGAGCAGTTCTTC	CASNSRGSYNEQFF
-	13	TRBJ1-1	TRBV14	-	TGTGCCAGCAGCCAAGTCATCGGGGTACAAGCTTTCTTT	CASSQVIGVQAFF
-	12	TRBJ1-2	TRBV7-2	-	TGTGCCAGCACCCCTGGGGGGGGGAGTAACACCTTC	CASTPGGGSNTF
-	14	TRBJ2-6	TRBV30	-	TGTGCCTGTCCTCGGACAACTGGAGCCAACGTCCTGACTTTC	CACPRTTGANVLTF
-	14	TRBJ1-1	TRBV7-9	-	TGTGCCAGCAGCAGGGACGGACAGAACACTGAAGCTTTCTTT	CASSRDGQNTEAFF
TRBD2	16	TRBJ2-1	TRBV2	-	TGTGCCAGCAGTGAAAGCGGGGGAGGGCCCTACAATGAGCAGTTCTTC	CASSESGGGPYNEQFF
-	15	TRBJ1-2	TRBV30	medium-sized	TGTGCCTGGAGCCCATCCGGGGGGCCCTACTATGGCTACACCTTC	CAWSPSGGPYYGYTF
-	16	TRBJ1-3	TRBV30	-	TGTGCCTGGAGTAACAGGGCCCGGAAAACTGGAAACACCATATATTTT	CAWSNRARKTGNTIYF
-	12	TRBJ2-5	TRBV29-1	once	TGCAGCGCCCAAGGGGACCAAGAGACCCAGTACTTC	CSAQGDQETQYF
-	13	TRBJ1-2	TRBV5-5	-	TGTGCCAGCAACATGGGGGGGGACTATGGCTACACCTTC	CASNMGGDYGYTF
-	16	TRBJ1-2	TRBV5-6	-	TGTGCCAGCAGCTTGGAGGAAGAGAGGGGCAACTATGGCTACACCTTC	CASSLEEERGNYGYTF
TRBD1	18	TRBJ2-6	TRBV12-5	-	TGTGCTAGTGGTTTAGGATGGGGACAGGGGGCTGGGGCCAACGTCCTGACTTTC	CASGLGWGQGAGANVLTF
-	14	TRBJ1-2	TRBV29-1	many	TGCAGCGCCACACCAGGGCAGGGGATGGGTGGCTACACCTTC	CSATPGQGMGGYTF